The 18 T cell receptor beta chains below all came from one sample that was sequenced in a study of radiation and T cells in renal cell carcinoma (dated by TCRdb to 2019 to 2021). To prepare the library, the immunoSEQ multiplex PCR assay was applied. TCRdb re-hosts the immuneACCESS table, in-frame sequences only. Its copies lack some clones; in the studies checked, an unresolved V gene accounts for under half of them, and the cause for the rest is not known. The sample table contains about 150,000 clones; only one count was recorded for approximately 90% of them. Jointly, the top ten make up around 13% of the sample. The time point label, read with the paper, signifies: blood 2 weeks post-SBRT. The sample's treatment or condition, from its label and the paper: 15 Gy SBRT to primary tumor, nephrectomy 4 weeks later. The specimen was blood, collected from a patient whose treatment included radiotherapy and nephrectomy. The source is a woman between 50 and 59 years old with renal cell carcinoma.

This rearrangement joins TRBV30 to TRBJ1-1, with D unclear. Trimming left V 6 bases short and J 4 bases short, with 15 bases between. This CDR3 comprises 13 residues. Germline loops: CDR1 GTSNPN, CDR2 SVGIG (reference sequence). The CDR3 region is CACAPGAGTEAFF. CDR3 in DNA: TGTGCCTGTGCCCCAGGCGCAGGCACTGAAGCTTTCTTT.

This clone was counted between two and nine times. The J gene is TRBJ2-7, the V gene TRBV2; 11 positions match TRBD1. Germline CDR1 and CDR2: SNHLY and FYNNEI. This CDR3 has 15 amino acids. V shed 4 bases and J 5 bases; nucleotides not matched to a gene: 7. This CDR3 is CASSGGTGGGDEQYF. The DNA of the CDR3 is TGTGCCAGCAGTGGGGGGACAGGGGGTGGAGACGAGCAGTACTTC.

The J gene is TRBJ2-7, the V gene TRBV30; 7 positions agree with TRBD1. The CDR3 consists of 13 residues. The J segment lost 6 bases and the V segment lost 1 base, leaving 6 bases of the junction unmatched. Germline values: CDR1 GTSNPN, CDR2 SVGIG (reference sequence). The CDR3 is CAWSEGTATEQYF. CDR3 DNA sequence: TGTGCCTGGAGTGAGGGGACAGCGACCGAGCAGTACTTC.

V is TRBV2 and J is TRBJ2-1, with a possible D match to TRBD2 (5 bases). V was shortened by 6 bases and J by 10 bases, with 16 bases between the two germline ends. In germline, CDR1 is SNHLY, CDR2 FYNNEI. CDR3 length equals 13 residues. The CDR3 is CASRRVLSLEQFF. The CDR3 region has the DNA TGTGCCAGCAGGAGGGTACTGAGTCTGGAGCAGTTCTTC. The full variable domain, its missing parts supplied by reference TRBV2 and TRBJ2-1, is EPEVTQTPSHQVTQMGQEVILRCVPISNHLYFYWYRQILGQKVEFLVSFYNNEISEKSEIFDDQFSVERPDGSNFTLKIRSTKLEDSAMYFCASRRVLSLEQFFGPGTRLTVL.

The chain carries TRBV23-1 and TRBJ1-1; D perhaps matches TRBD1 (6 bases). TRBV23-1 carries the ORF label, with uncertain function. The CDR3 is 15 amino acids. V lost 2 bases and J 4 bases, leaving 14 bases between the germline ends. For the CDR3, the DNA is TGCGCCAGCAGTCAAGTACCGGGACAAATCACTGAAGCTTTCTTT. Translated: CASSQVPGQITEAFF.

CDR3 in DNA: TGTGCCAGCAGCTTAGGTGGGGGCCACAGCTACACCTTC. The encoded protein is CASSLGGGHSYTF. V usage is TRBV7-9 and J usage is TRBJ1-2, with D possibly TRBD1 on 6 matching bases. Trimming took 1 base from V and 9 from J, leaving 12 bases between them. CDR3 length: 13 residues. Germline lookup yields CDR1 SEHNR and CDR2 FQNEAQ (reference sequence). The complete variable domain, with remaining parts taken from reference TRBV7-9 and TRBJ1-2, reads DTGVSQNPRHKITKRGQNVTFRCDPISEHNRLYWYRQTLGQGPEFLTYFQNEAQLEKSRLLSDRFSAERPKGSFSTLEIQRTEQGDSAMYLCASSLGGGHSYTFGSGTRLTVV.

The chain carries TRBV4-3 and TRBJ1-1, with D hard to call. The V gene lost 0 bases and the J gene lost 4 bases, with 12 bases spanning the gap. This CDR3 is 15 amino acids long. Germline CDR1 reads LGHNA; CDR2 reads YSLEER. The CDR3 region is CASSQDSSRSTEAFF. Here the CDR3 DNA reads TGCGCCAGCAGCCAAGATAGTTCCAGGAGCACTGAAGCTTTCTTT.

This clone was counted a few times. The chain recombines TRBV10-3 with TRBJ1-2, with D hard to call. With 10 bases removed from V and 14 bases from J, the gap between germline ends came to 20 bases. Germline CDR1 reads ENHRY; CDR2 reads SYGVKD. This CDR3 is 11 amino acids long. CDR3 amino acids: CATRGEGGGTF. The DNA of the CDR3 is TGTGCCACGCGCGGCGAGGGTGGAGGAACCTTC.

The V call is TRBV5-5, the J call TRBJ2-1, with D tentatively TRBD2 (6 bases). This CDR3 is built from 14 residues. Trimming took off 8 bases at V and 0 bases at J, with 12 bases between the two ends. Per the germline V gene, CDR1 is SGHKS and CDR2 is YYEKEE (reference sequence). The DNA for the CDR3 is TGTGCCAGTATCACGGGGGACTCCTACAATGAGCAGTTCTTC. Protein: CASITGDSYNEQFF.

The chain is built from TRBV5-1 and TRBJ2-3, with 9 bases aligning to TRBD2. V lost 3 bases, J lost 3 bases, and 8 bases stayed unmatched. CDR1 is SGHRS and CDR2 is YFSETQ in the germline V gene. There are 16 residues in the CDR3. CDR3 protein: CASSSGTSLGTDTQYF. In DNA form, the CDR3 reads TGCGCCAGCAGCTCTGGGACTAGCCTGGGGACAGATACGCAGTATTTT.

This chain connects TRBV7-8 to TRBJ2-5, with D unclear. The CDR3 length is 13 residues. Germline lookup yields CDR1 SGHVS and CDR2 FQNEAQ. Deletions cut 3 bases from V and 3 bases from J, with 8 bases between. The CDR3 here is CASSFNWEETQYF. The CDR3 DNA reads TGTGCCAGCAGCTTCAATTGGGAAGAGACCCAGTACTTC.

This clone was picked up a small number of times. V and J are TRBV5-1 and TRBJ2-1; 11 bases fit TRBD1. The junction had 8 bases not matched to a gene; V was cut back by 4 bases and J by 8 bases. There are 15 residues in the CDR3. CDR1 and CDR2 (germline): SGHRS, YFSETQ. The CDR3 loop reads CASSQAGTGGHEQFF. CDR3 nucleotide sequence: TGCGCCAGCAGCCAGGCGGGGACAGGGGGACATGAGCAGTTCTTC. Full variable domain (missing parts from reference TRBV5-1 and TRBJ2-1): KAGVTQTPRYLIKTRGQQVTLSCSPISGHRSVSWYQQTPGQGLQFLFEYFSETQRNKGNFPGRFSGRQFSNSRSEMNVSTLELGDSALYLCASSQAGTGGHEQFFGPGTRLTVL.

V and J are TRBV7-9 and TRBJ2-5; 7 positions match TRBD1. The CDR3 loop spans 15 amino acids. Trimming removed 5 bases from V and 5 bases from J; junction bases left unmatched: 11. CDR1 SEHNR and CDR2 FQNEAQ come from the germline V gene (reference sequence). Here the CDR3 reads CASSLKGAGRETQYF. CDR3 nucleotide sequence: TGTGCCAGCAGCCTTAAGGGGGCCGGCCGGGAGACCCAGTACTTC.

This clone was seen only a few times. The chain links TRBV2 to TRBJ2-4; D is unresolved. The CDR3 runs 12 residues. Germline lookup yields CDR1 SNHLY and CDR2 FYNNEI. The ends were cut back, 3 bases at V and 10 bases at J, with 10 bases in the middle. The CDR3 loop is CASSDALDIQYF. CDR3 sequence (DNA): TGTGCCAGCAGTGACGCCTTGGATATTCAGTACTTC.

This chain joins TRBV4-1 and TRBJ2-1; D is unclear. The ends were cut back, 1 base at V and 0 bases at J, with 13 bases in the middle. Germline V lookup: CDR1 MGHRA, CDR2 YSYEKL. The CDR3 loop spans 17 amino acids. The DNA for the CDR3 is TGCGCCAGCAGCCAAGTTGGATTAGCTATCTCCTACAATGAGCAGTTCTTC. Translating gives CASSQVGLAISYNEQFF.

The J gene is TRBJ2-6, the V gene TRBV14, with 7 bases that match TRBD1. The V gene's germline CDR1 is SGHDN and CDR2 FVKESK. J was trimmed by 2 bases and V by 2 bases; bases with no gene match: 12. The CDR3 length is 19 residues. The CDR3 is CASSQTEQGNLAGANVLTF. The CDR3, as DNA: TGTGCCAGCAGCCAAACTGAACAGGGGAACCTCGCTGGGGCCAACGTCCTGACTTTC.

This clone was picked up one time. The V call is TRBV5-4, the J call TRBJ2-6, with D possibly matching TRBD2 (5 bases). Germline CDR1 and CDR2: SGHNT and YYREEE (reference sequence). The CDR3 loop spans 16 amino acids. V dropped 4 bases and J dropped 2 bases, with 13 bases sitting between them. In DNA form, the CDR3 reads TGTGCCAGCAGCCGATTGTTCGGGGCTGGGGCCAACGTCCTGACTTTC. Amino acids: CASSRLFGAGANVLTF.

V usage is TRBV7-2 and J usage is TRBJ2-1, with 14 nucleotides matching TRBD2. CDR1 SGHTA and CDR2 FQGNSA come from the germline V gene. Trimming cost V 0 bases and J 13 bases; bases outside gene matches: 2. The CDR3 sequence is 14 residues long. The DNA of the CDR3 is TGTGCCAGCAGCTTAGCAGGACTAGCGGGGGGCCAGTTCTTC. Translating it yields CASSLAGLAGGQFF.